This entry lists 18 T cell receptor beta chains sequenced from one sample in a study of cytomegalovirus exposure and HLA in healthy donors. Use of 60 Vbeta and 13 Jbeta primers characterized the PCR. Measured with immunoSEQ multiplex PCR; TCRdb has only the in-frame clones, and not every one. In the table there are 120,000 to 150,000 clones, 75% to 80% of which are singletons. Sequencing was done on a sample of PBMCs. The receptors derive from a male donor in good health and CMV-seronegative.

This rearrangement joins TRBV5-8 to TRBJ2-3; TRBD2 matches 11 bases. V gave up 0 bases and J gave up 2 bases; unmatched junction bases: 2. CDR1 and CDR2 (germline): SGHTS, YDEGEE. The CDR3 spans 16 residues. CDR3 residues: CASSLGTSGYTDTQYF. Written as DNA, the CDR3 is TGTGCCAGCAGCTTGGGGACTAGCGGGTACACAGATACGCAGTATTTT.

A single count supports this clone. The rearrangement joins TRBV7-7 to TRBJ2-6, with D perhaps matching TRBD1 (5 bases). The germline V gene has CDR1 SSHAT and CDR2 FNYEAQ (reference sequence). Trimming pared 0 bases from V and 1 base from J, leaving 16 bases between. The CDR3 spans 19 residues. As DNA, the CDR3 is TGTGCCAGCAGCTTAGCGGGGCCAGGGTCCTTATCTGGGGCCAACGTCCTGACTTTC. It yields the protein CASSLAGPGSLSGANVLTF.

CDR3 DNA: TGTGCCAGCAGCTTAGGCCCAGAAGCCTACAATGAGCAGTTCTTC. Protein sequence: CASSLGPEAYNEQFF. V usage is TRBV7-9 and J usage is TRBJ2-1; D is unresolved. The CDR3 has 15 residues. Trimming shortened V by 1 base and J by 2 bases, and 9 bases separated the two germline ends. CDR1 SEHNR and CDR2 FQNEAQ come from the germline V gene (reference sequence).

The rearrangement links TRBV10-3 to TRBJ2-3; 10 nucleotides line up with TRBD2. The CDR3 sequence is 12 residues long. Trimming removed 10 bases from V and 5 bases from J; junction bases left unmatched: 3. The germline V gene has CDR1 ENHRY and CDR2 SYGVKD. The CDR3 region is CATGTSEDTQYF. CDR3 nucleotide sequence: TGTGCCACCGGGACTAGCGAAGATACGCAGTATTTT.

This clone was detected a few times. This chain connects TRBV7-3 to TRBJ2-6, with TRBD1 matching over 7 bases. The V and J ends lost 7 bases and 0 bases, in that order; junction bases with no gene match: 0. CDR3 length: 14 amino acids. Germline V gene sequence: CDR1 SGHTA, CDR2 FQGTGA. The CDR3 spells CASTGGSGANVLTF. The CDR3 nucleotides read TGTGCCAGCACAGGGGGCTCTGGGGCCAACGTCCTGACTTTC.

The rearrangement joins TRBV7-3 to TRBJ2-2, with 10 bases matching TRBD2. V lost 2 bases and J lost 10; bases outside the gene matches: 7. In germline, CDR1 is SGHTA, CDR2 FQGTGA. This CDR3 has 15 amino acids. The CDR3 sequence is CASSLGASGGQELFF. CDR3 DNA sequence: TGTGCCAGCAGCTTAGGGGCTAGCGGGGGCCAGGAGCTGTTTTTT. The full variable domain, completed using reference TRBV7-3 and TRBJ2-2, is GAGVSQTPSNKVTEKGKYVELRCDPISGHTALYWYRQSLGQGPEFLIYFQGTGAADDSGLPNDRFFAVRPEGSVSTLKIQRTERGDSAVYLCASSLGASGGQELFFGEGSRLTVL.

The J gene is TRBJ1-1, the V gene TRBV10-3, with 7 bases matching TRBD1. This CDR3 region has 15 residues. Germline CDR1 is ENHRY and CDR2 is SYGVKD. V lost 0 bases and J lost 1; bases outside the gene matches: 2. The CDR3 sequence is CAISESDRRNTEAFF. The DNA for the CDR3 is TGTGCCATCAGTGAGTCGGACAGGCGGAACACTGAAGCTTTCTTT.

The chain carries TRBV7-6 and TRBJ2-3; 13 bases line up with TRBD2. CDR3 size: 15 residues. V lost 5 bases to trimming and J lost 6 bases; unmatched junction nucleotides: 5. Germline V CDR1 and CDR2: SGHVS, FNYEAQ. The DNA for the CDR3 is TGTGCCAGCAGCCCAAGGACTAGCGGGAGTGATACGCAGTATTTT. Its protein is CASSPRTSGSDTQYF.

CDR3 sequence reads: CAWAIPTSGRRNEQYF. The CDR3, as DNA: TGTGCCTGGGCAATACCAACTAGCGGGAGGAGGAACGAGCAGTACTTC. The chain couples TRBV30 to TRBJ2-7; TRBD2 aligns across 12 bases. The trim removed 5 bases at V and 5 bases at J, leaving 13 bases unmatched. This CDR3 has 16 amino acids. CDR1 and CDR2 from the germline V gene are GTSNPN and SVGIG (reference sequence). The full variable domain, rest sourced from reference TRBV30 and TRBJ2-7, is SQTIHQWPATLVQPVGSPLSLECTVEGTSNPNLYWYRQAAGRGLQLLFYSVGIGQISSEVPQNLSASRPQDRQFILSSKKLLLSDSGFYLCAWAIPTSGRRNEQYFGPGTRLTVT.

The chain has TRBV28 and TRBJ1-2, with TRBD1 matching 7 bases. This CDR3 has 16 residues. The germline V gene has CDR1 MDHEN and CDR2 SYDVKM. V gave up 2 bases and J gave up 0 bases; unmatched junction bases: 6. The DNA of the CDR3 is TGTGCCAGCAGTTTAGGAGGGGGCGGGACTAACTATGGCTACACCTTC. Its translation is CASSLGGGGTNYGYTF.

V usage is TRBV5-5 and J usage is TRBJ1-3, with D possibly TRBD1 on 6 matching bases. Trimming removed 0 bases from V and 7 bases from J, with 14 bases in between. Germline CDR1 and CDR2: SGHKS and YYEKEE (reference sequence). The CDR3 totals 15 residues. CDR3 amino acids: CASSLAGTRGNTIYF. The CDR3 bases are TGTGCCAGCAGCTTGGCCGGGACGAGGGGGAACACCATATATTTT.

The chain links TRBV30 to TRBJ2-1; 7 nucleotides agree with TRBD2. This CDR3 has 13 residues. Trimming removed 5 bases from V and 4 bases from J; junction bases left unmatched: 5. CDR1 is GTSNPN, CDR2 SVGIG, per germline (reference sequence). CDR3 loop: CAWARGVYNEQFF. DNA of the CDR3: TGTGCCTGGGCCCGGGGGGTATACAATGAGCAGTTCTTC.

This sequence joins TRBV4-1 and TRBJ1-1; a possible D gene is TRBD1 (6 bases). V lost 0 bases to trimming and J lost 4 bases, with 12 bases between them. CDR3 length: 15 residues. Germline V lookup: CDR1 MGHRA, CDR2 YSYEKL. CDR3 region: CASSQDAGVGTEAFF. The CDR3 DNA sequence: TGCGCCAGCAGCCAAGATGCAGGGGTTGGCACTGAAGCTTTCTTT.

This sequence joins TRBV7-8 and TRBJ1-5; D is possibly TRBD1 (5 bases). Germline V gene lookup returns CDR1 SGHVS and CDR2 FQNEAQ. The CDR3 has 16 amino acids. Deletions cut 4 bases from V and 6 bases from J, with 19 bases between. The CDR3 nucleotides read TGTGCCAGCAGCTATAGACCGGGTCCGGGGGGTCAGCCCCAGCATTTT. Its protein product is CASSYRPGPGGQPQHF.

In this sample, this clone turned up once. CDR3 region: CASSGLAANEQETQYF. In DNA, the CDR3 is TGTGCCAGCAGTGGGTTAGCGGCAAACGAACAAGAGACCCAGTACTTC. The rearrangement uses TRBV2 and TRBJ2-5; weak D call: TRBD2 (6 bases). CDR1 is SNHLY, CDR2 FYNNEI, per germline. There are 16 residues in the CDR3. V was cut by 4 bases and J by 2 bases, with 17 bases left in between.

V and J are TRBV18 and TRBJ2-1; TRBD1 matches at 8 bases. V was clipped by 0 bases and J by 14 bases; unmatched bases: 15. The CDR3 contains 16 residues. The germline CDR1 and CDR2 sequences are KGHSH and LQKENI. Here the CDR3 reads CASSPPGQARWVREFF. The CDR3 bases are TGTGCCAGCTCACCACCGGGACAGGCCAGGTGGGTTCGTGAGTTCTTC.

The rearrangement uses TRBV6-4 and TRBJ2-3; 9 bases agree with TRBD2. Germline CDR1 is MRHNA and CDR2 is SNTAGT. This CDR3 has 15 residues. V dropped 2 bases and J dropped 3; count of bases not matched to a gene: 3. The CDR3 region has the DNA TGTGCCAGCAGTGACGCGGCGGGGGGGACAGATACGCAGTATTTT. Residues: CASSDAAGGTDTQYF.

V usage is TRBV25-1 and J usage is TRBJ1-5, with 8 bases lining up with TRBD1. The V and J ends lost 2 bases and 6 bases, in that order; junction bases with no gene match: 3. Germline CDR1 reads MGHDK; CDR2 reads SYGVNS. The CDR3 runs to 14 residues. DNA of the CDR3: TGTGCCAGCAGTGAAGGACAGGGTAGTCAGCCCCAGCATTTT. Translated, it gives CASSEGQGSQPQHF.